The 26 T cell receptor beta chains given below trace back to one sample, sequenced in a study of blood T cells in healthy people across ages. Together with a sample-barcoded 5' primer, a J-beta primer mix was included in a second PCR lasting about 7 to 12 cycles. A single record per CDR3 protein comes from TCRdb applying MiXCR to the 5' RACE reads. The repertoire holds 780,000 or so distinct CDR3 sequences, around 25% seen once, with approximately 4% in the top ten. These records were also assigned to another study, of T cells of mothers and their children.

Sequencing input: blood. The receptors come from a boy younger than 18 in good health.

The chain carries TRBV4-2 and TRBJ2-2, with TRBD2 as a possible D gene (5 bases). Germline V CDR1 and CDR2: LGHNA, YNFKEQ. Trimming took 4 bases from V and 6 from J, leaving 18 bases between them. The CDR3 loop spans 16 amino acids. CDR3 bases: TGTGCCAGCAGCCGAGATAGAGGGAATGTCCCCGGGGAGCTGTTTTTT. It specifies CASSRDRGNVPGELFF.

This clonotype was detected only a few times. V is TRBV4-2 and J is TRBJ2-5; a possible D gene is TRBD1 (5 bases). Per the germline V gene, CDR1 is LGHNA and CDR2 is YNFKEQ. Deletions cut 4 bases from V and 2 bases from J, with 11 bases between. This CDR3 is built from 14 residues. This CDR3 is CASSPGQKQETQYF. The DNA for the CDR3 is TGTGCCAGCAGCCCTGGACAAAAGCAAGAGACCCAGTACTTC.

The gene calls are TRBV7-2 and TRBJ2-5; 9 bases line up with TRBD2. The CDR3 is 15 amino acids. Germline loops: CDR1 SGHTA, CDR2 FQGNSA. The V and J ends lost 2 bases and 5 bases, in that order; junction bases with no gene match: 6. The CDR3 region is CASSLNSGGWETQYF. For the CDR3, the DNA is TGTGCCAGCAGCTTAAATAGCGGGGGATGGGAGACCCAGTACTTC.

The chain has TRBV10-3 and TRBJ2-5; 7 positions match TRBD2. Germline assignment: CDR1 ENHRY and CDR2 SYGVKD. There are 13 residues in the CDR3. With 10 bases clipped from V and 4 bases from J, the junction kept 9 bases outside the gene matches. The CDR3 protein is CATARGVRETQYF. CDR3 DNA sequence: TGTGCCACCGCCCGGGGGGTCCGAGAGACCCAGTACTTC.

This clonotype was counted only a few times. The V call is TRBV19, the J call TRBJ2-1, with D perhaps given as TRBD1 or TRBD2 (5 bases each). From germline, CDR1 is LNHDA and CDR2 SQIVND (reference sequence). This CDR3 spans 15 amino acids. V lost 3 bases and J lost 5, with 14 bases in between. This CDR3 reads CASSIRGRENNEQFF. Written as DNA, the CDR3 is TGTGCCAGTAGTATCCGGGGACGCGAAAACAATGAGCAGTTCTTC.

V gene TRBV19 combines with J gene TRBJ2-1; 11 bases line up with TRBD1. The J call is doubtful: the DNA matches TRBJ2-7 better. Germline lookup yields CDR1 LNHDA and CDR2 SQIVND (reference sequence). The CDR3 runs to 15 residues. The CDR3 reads CASSNRDRGYNEQYF. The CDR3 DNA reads TGTGCCAGTAGCAACCGGGACAGGGGGTACAACGAGCAGTACTTC.

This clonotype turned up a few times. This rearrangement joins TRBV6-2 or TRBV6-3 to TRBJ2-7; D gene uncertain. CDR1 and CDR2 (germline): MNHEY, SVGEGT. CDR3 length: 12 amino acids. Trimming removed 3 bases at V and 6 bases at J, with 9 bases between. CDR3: CASSYFGVEQYF. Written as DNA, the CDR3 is TGTGCCAGCAGTTATTTTGGGGTCGAGCAGTACTTC.

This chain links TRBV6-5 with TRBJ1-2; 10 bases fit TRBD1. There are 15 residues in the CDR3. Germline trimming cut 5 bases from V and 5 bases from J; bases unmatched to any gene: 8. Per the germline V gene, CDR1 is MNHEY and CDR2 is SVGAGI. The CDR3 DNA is TGTGCCAGCAGTCCCGGGACAGGGGCCACATATGGCTACACCTTC. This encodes CASSPGTGATYGYTF.

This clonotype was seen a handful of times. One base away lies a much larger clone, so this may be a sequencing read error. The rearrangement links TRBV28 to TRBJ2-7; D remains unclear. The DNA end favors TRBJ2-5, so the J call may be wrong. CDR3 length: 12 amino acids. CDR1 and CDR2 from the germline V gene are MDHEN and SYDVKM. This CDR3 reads CASSSVEETQYF. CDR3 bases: TGTGCCAGCAGTTCGGTTGAAGAGACCCAGTACTTC.

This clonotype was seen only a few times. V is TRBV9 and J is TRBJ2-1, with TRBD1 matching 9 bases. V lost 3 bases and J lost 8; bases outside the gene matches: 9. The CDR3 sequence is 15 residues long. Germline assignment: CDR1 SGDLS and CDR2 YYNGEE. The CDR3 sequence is CASSARDRDRDEQFF. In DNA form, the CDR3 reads TGTGCCAGCAGCGCGCGGGACAGGGATCGGGATGAGCAGTTCTTC.

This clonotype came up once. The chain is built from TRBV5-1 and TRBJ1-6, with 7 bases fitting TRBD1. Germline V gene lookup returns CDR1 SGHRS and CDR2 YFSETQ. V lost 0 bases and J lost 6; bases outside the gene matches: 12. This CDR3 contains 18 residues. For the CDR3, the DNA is TGCGCCAGCAGCTTGGAATACACCGGGACAGTTCCTAATTCACCCCTCCACTTT. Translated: CASSLEYTGTVPNSPLHF.

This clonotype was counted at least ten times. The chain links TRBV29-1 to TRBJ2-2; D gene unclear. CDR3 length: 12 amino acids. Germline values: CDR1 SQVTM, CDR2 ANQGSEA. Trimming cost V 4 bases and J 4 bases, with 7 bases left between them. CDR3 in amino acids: CSVGHSTGELFF. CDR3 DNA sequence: TGCAGCGTTGGACACTCCACCGGGGAGCTGTTTTTT.

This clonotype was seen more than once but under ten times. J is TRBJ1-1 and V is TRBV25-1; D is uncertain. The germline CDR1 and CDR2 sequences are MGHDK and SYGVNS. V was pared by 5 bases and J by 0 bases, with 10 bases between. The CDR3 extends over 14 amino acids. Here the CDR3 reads CASSHPSLNTEAFF. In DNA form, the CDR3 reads TGTGCCAGCAGTCATCCCAGCCTGAACACTGAAGCTTTCTTT.

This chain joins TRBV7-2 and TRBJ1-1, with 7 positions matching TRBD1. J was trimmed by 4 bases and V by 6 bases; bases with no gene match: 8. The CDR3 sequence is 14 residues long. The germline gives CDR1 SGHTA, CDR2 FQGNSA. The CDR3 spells CASSHPGQLTEAFF. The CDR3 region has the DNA TGTGCCAGCAGTCATCCGGGACAGCTCACTGAAGCTTTCTTT.

The CDR3 coding sequence is TGTGCCAGCAGCCAAGTTATGACGGGCGTGGACCAAGAGACCCAGTACTTC. Its protein product is CASSQVMTGVDQETQYF. V gene TRBV3-1 combines with J gene TRBJ2-5; D remains unclear. Trimming removed 1 base at V and 0 bases at J, with 15 bases between. The CDR3 is 17 amino acids. CDR1 LGHDT and CDR2 YNNKEL come from the germline V gene (reference sequence).

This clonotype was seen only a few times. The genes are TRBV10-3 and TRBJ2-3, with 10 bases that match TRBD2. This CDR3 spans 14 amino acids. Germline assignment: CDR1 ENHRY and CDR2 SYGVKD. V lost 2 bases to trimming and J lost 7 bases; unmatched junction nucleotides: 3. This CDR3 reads CAISEGSGGHTQYF. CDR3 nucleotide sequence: TGTGCCATCAGTGAGGGTAGCGGGGGGCATACGCAGTATTTT.

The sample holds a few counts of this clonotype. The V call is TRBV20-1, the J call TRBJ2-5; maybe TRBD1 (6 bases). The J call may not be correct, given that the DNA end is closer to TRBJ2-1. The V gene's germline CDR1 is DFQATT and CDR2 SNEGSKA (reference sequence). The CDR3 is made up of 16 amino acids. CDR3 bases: TGCAGTGCTAGAGAACGTACTGGACAGCTTAACAATGAGCAGTTCTTC. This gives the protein CSARERTGQLNNEQFF.

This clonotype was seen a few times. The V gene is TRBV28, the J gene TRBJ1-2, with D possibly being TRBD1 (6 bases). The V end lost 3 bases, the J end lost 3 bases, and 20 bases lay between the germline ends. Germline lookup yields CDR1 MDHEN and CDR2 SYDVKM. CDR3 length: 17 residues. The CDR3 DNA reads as TGTGCCAGCAGTTTTGGTTTCGGGGGGCCATCAGACTATGGCTACACCTTC. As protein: CASSFGFGGPSDYGYTF.

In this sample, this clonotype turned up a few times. The chain's CDR3 is CAISEIGQTYEQYF. The CDR3 coding sequence is TGTGCCATCAGTGAAATCGGACAGACCTACGAGCAGTACTTC. V is TRBV10-3 and J is TRBJ2-5; D possibly corresponds to TRBD1 (6 bases). The J call is uncertain, as TRBJ2-7 better fits the DNA end. Germline V lookup: CDR1 ENHRY, CDR2 SYGVKD. The CDR3 extends over 14 amino acids.

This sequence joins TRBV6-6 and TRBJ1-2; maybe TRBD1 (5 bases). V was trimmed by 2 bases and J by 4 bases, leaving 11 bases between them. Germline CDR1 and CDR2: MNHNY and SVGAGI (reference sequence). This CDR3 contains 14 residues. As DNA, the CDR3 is TGTGCCAGCAGTTACAGGGGATCGAGCTATGGCTACACCTTC. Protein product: CASSYRGSSYGYTF.

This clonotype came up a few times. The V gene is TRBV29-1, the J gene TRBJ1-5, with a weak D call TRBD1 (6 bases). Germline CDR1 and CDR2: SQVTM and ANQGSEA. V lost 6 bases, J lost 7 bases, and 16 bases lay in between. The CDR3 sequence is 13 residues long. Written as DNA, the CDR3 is TGCAGCGTAGAGCTTACAGGGCACCAGCCCCAGCATTTT. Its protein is CSVELTGHQPQHF.

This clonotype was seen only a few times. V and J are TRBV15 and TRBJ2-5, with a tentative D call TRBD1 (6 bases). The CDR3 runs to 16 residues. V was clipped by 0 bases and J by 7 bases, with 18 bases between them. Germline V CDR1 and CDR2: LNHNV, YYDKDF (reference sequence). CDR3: CATSRDLGSEGVTQYF. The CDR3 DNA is TGTGCCACCAGCAGAGATCTCGGCAGCGAGGGGGTGACCCAGTACTTC. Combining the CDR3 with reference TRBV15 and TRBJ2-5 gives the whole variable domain DAMVIQNPRYQVTQFGKPVTLSCSQTLNHNVMYWYQQKSSQAPKLLFHYYDKDFNNEADTPDNFQSRRPNTSFCFLDIRSPGLGDTAMYLCATSRDLGSEGVTQYFGPGTRLLVL.

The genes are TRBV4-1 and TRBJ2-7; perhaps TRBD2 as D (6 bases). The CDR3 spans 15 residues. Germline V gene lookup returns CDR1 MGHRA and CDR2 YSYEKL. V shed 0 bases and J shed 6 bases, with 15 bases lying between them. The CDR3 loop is CASSQDSGLLGEQYF. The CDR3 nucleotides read TGCGCCAGCAGCCAAGATTCGGGACTGCTAGGCGAGCAGTACTTC.

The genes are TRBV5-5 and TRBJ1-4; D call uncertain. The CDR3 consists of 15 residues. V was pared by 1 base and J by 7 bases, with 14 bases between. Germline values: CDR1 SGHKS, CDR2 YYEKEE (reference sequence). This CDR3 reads CASSLMGPSGEKLFF. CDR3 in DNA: TGTGCCAGCAGCTTGATGGGTCCCAGCGGTGAAAAACTGTTTTTT.

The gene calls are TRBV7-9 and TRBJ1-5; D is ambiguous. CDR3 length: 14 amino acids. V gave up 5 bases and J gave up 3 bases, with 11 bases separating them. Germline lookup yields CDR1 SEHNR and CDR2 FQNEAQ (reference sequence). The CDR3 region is CASSGGRLNQPQHF. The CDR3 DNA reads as TGTGCCAGCAGCGGCGGTCGGCTCAATCAGCCCCAGCATTTT.

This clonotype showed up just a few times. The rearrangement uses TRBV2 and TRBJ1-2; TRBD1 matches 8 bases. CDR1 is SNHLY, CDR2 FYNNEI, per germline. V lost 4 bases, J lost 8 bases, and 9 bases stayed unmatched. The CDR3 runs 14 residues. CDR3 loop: CASSALDRVEGYTF. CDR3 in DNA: TGTGCCAGCAGTGCTTTGGACAGGGTTGAAGGCTACACCTTC.